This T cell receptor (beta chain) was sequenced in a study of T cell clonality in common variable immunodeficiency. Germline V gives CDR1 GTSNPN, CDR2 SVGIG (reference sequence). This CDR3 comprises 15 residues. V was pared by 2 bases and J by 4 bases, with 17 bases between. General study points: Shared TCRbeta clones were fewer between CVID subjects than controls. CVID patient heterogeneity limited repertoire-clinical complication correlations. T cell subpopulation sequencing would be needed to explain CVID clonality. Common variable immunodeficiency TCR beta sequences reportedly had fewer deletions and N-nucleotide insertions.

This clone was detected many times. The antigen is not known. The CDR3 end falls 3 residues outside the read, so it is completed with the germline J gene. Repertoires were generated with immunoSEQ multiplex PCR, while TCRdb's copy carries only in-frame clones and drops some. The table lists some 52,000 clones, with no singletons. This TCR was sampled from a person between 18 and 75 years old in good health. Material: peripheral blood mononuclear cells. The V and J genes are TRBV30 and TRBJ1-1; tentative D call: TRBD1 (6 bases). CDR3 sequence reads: CAWSRGGGVVTEAFF. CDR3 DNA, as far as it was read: TGTGCCTGGAGTAGGGGGGGAGGGGTTGTCACTGAA.